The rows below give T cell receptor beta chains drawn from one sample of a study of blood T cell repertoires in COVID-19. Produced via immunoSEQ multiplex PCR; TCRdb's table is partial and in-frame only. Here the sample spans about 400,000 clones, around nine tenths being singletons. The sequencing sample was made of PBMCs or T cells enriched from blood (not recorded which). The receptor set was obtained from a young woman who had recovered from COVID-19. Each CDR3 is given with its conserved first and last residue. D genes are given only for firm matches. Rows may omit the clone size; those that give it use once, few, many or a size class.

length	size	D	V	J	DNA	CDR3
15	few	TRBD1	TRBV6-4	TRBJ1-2	TGTGCCAGCAGTGCTCGACAGGGGGCCGGGTATGGCTACACCTTC	CASSARQGAGYGYTF
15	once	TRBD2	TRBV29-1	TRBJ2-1	TGCAGCGTTGCGCCCCGACTAGCACCCTACAATGAGCAGTTCTTC	CSVAPRLAPYNEQFF
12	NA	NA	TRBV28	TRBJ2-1	TGTGCCAGCAGTTTATTAGTGGATGAGCAGTTCTTC	CASSLLVDEQFF
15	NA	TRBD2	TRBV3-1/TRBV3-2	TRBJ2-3	TGTGCCAGCAGCCAAGGAGTTTCAGACGGGGGGACGCAGTATTTT	CASSQGVSDGGTQYF
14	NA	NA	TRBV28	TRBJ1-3	TGTGCCAGCAGTATCCTCTCCGGGGGAAACACCATATATTTT	CASSILSGGNTIYF
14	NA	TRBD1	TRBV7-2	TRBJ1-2	TGTGCCAGCAGCCCACAGGGGGTCGACTATGGCTACACCTTC	CASSPQGVDYGYTF
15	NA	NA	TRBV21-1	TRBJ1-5	TGTGCCAGCAGCAAAGAGGCGGGGATGGAGCAGCCCCAGCATTTT	CASSKEAGMEQPQHF
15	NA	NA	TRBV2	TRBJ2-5	TGTGCCAGCAGAGGCGGCGGCGGGGTCCAAGAGACCCAGTACTTC	CASRGGGGVQETQYF
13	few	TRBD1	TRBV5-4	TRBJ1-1	TGTGCCAGCAGCAGGGACAGGAACACTGAAGCTTTCTTT	CASSRDRNTEAFF
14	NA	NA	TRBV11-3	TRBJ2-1	TGTGCCAGCAGCCCAACTCTTACTAGTTATGAGCAGTTCTTC	CASSPTLTSYEQFF
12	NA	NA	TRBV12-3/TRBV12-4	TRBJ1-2	TGTGCCAGCAGTTTAGGGTCGCGGGGCTACACCTTC	CASSLGSRGYTF
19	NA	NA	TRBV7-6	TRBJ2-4	TGTGCCAGCAGCCCCCGCCCTTACAGGGACGTTGCGGCCAAAAACATTCAGTACTTC	CASSPRPYRDVAAKNIQYF
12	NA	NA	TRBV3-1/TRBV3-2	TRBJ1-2	TGTGCCAGCAGCCAACGGAGCTATGGCTACACCTTC	CASSQRSYGYTF
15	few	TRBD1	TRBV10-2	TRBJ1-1	TGCGCCAGCAGTGATAGGGGGCTGACGAACACTGAAGCTTTCTTT	CASSDRGLTNTEAFF
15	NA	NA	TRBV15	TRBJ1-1	TGTGCCACCAGCAGAGGAGTTGAGGCTGGCACTGAAGCTTTCTTT	CATSRGVEAGTEAFF
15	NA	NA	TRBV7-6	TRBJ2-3	TGTGCCAGCAGCTCGGTTCCGGGGGTGGCGGATACGCAGTATTTT	CASSSVPGVADTQYF
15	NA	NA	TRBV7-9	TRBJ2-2	TGTGCCAGCAGTCGGCGGGGCGAAAACACCGGGGAGCTGTTTTTT	CASSRRGENTGELFF
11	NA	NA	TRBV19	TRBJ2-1	TGTGCCAGTAGTACGACTAATGAGCAGTTCTTC	CASSTTNEQFF
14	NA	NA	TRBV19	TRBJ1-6	TGTGCCAGTAGTGTTTCGGGGGGACGATCACCCCTCCACTTT	CASSVSGGRSPLHF
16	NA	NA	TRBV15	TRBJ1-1	TGTGCCACCAGCAGGTTTGTACAGGGTTGGAAACCTGAAGCTTTCTTT	CATSRFVQGWKPEAFF
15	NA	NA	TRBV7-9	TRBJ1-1	TGTGCCAGCAGCTTAGAGCTCCGATTGAACACTGAAGCTTTCTTT	CASSLELRLNTEAFF
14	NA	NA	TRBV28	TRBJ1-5	TGTGCCAGCAGTTCAGGGAGGCTCAATCAGCCCCAGCATTTT	CASSSGRLNQPQHF
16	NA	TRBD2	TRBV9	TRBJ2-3	TGTGCCAGCAGCCCCCGGACTAGCGGGATCACAGATACGCAGTATTTT	CASSPRTSGITDTQYF
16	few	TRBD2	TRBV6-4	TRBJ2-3	TGTGCCAGCAGTGACGGGACTAGCGGGGGGGAGGATACGCAGTATTTT	CASSDGTSGGEDTQYF
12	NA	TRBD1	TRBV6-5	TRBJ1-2	TGTGCCAGCATTACAGGGGTCGGGGGCTACACCTTC	CASITGVGGYTF